This T cell receptor (beta chain) derives from a study of T-cell memory formation after mild COVID-19. The CDR3 extends over 13 amino acids. Between the trimmed V and J ends, which lost 0 bases and 9 bases, there was a span of 14 bases. CDR1 and CDR2 (germline): DFQATT, SNEGSKA (reference sequence). TCRdb redid the calling of the 5' RACE reads with MiXCR, one entry per CDR3 protein. The profile shows some 210,000 distinct CDR3 sequences, around 16% of them singletons. The table lists this clonotype with a few counts. This TCR was sampled from an adult woman who had mild COVID-19 (a few samples of this study predate the infection). Cell type and time point are not known. The sample taken for sequencing was PBMCs or a T cell subset sorted from them (not recorded which). J is TRBJ1-1 and V is TRBV20-1; maybe TRBD1 (6 bases). The CDR3 spells CSAREGAGPKAFF. CDR3 DNA: TGCAGTGCTAGAGAGGGGGCTGGGCCCAAAGCTTTCTTT.